Given below is one TCR beta chain in context. Its antigen is not yet known. Base qualities are not recorded, but no much larger clone differs from it by a single base. The data are from a study of T cells in Graves' hyperthyroidism and ophthalmopathy (dated by TCRdb to about 2019). General notes on the study: Peripheral blood was sampled at the time of initial diagnosis, prior to any treatment. To identify distinguishing TCR V-J signatures, a discovery cohort of around 100 patients was used, comprising 43 with Graves' ophthalmopathy and around 60 with stable Graves' hyperthyroidism. Prospective prediction of ophthalmopathy was tested in an independent validation cohort consisting of fewer than 20 hyperthyroidism patients and over 15 patients who later progressed to ophthalmopathy. The approximately 100 discovery patients were randomly divided into training and test sets at a 7:3 ratio. Thyroid tissue and blood T-cell repertoires from roughly 6 Graves' hyperthyroidism patients were also compared in the study. After blood sampling, hyperthyroidism patients were treated with methimazole at a starting dose of 30 mg daily, and ophthalmopathy patients were treated with high-dose intravenous methylprednisolone. The paper describes TCR Vbeta CDR3 sequencing of 140 or so peripheral blood samples, made up of under 50 ophthalmopathy patients, roughly 75 hyperthyroidism patients and roughly 17 progressor patients. The study at large found these results: During validation, the model predicted progression to ophthalmopathy a median of approximately six months ahead of onset, with roughly 65% sensitivity and under 85% specificity. Most expanded thyroid clonotypes (frequency above 0.001) were also detected in blood, suggesting blood repertoires may reflect thyroid immune responses. A model built on a 13 V-J signature distinguished ophthalmopathy from stable hyperthyroidism, reaching 85% to 90% sensitivity and 81% to 83% specificity in cross-validation and 80%/75% in testing. No statistical method was used to set the sample size in advance, and investigators knew the group allocation.

Amplification of TCR beta CDR3 regions was carried out from RNA transcripts. A first-round RT-PCR of the TCR CDR3 used the HTBI primer set with the Qiagen OneStep RT-PCR kit. Libraries were constructed in a second round of multiplex PCR, after which size selection and purification were carried out. The libraries were sequenced on an Illumina HiSeq2000 using paired-end 100 bp reads. The authors' pipeline ran thus. SOAPnuke was used to process the raw data, throwing out any read that contained adapters or uncalled bases, had a mean Phred below 15, or lacked an exact constant-primer or identifier match. High-quality paired reads were merged using COPE v1.2.5, and each unique nucleotide sequence was defined as a clonotype. Clonotypes were aligned to IMGT TRBV, TRBD and TRBJ reference segments using MiTCR v1.1. The analysis included only V-J combinations with a frequency above 0.0001, which together covered approximately 99% of the repertoires. A TCS score was defined as the ratio between F50 (clonal expansion) and ExV (chaos), using BLOSUM62-based TCRdist between CDR3 peptides within each V-J. Welch's t-statistics and random forest reduced 500 to 550 V-J features to 13, which were used in a naive Bayes classifier (R e1071). Starting from the raw public reads, TCRdb applied fastp trimming at Q25, assembled clones with MiXCR and retained in-frame beta chains. Every entry covers one CDR3 protein and lists the most common genes and DNA from its rows. TCRdb's processing, not the authors', yielded these V and J calls. The sample contains about 400,000 distinct CDR3 sequences, under 15% of them found a single time. The top ten clones comprise 30% to 35% of the sample.

Stable Graves' hyperthyroidism was defined as no progression to ophthalmopathy during 18 months of follow-up. Hyperthyroidism patients were aged 18 to 65 years and newly diagnosed, with disease duration of less than 2 months. Any patient with an uncontrolled infection, another autoimmune disease, pregnancy or lactation was excluded. Diagnoses relied on clinical symptoms, serum thyroxine and TRAb, thyroid ultrasound and orbital computed tomography. Ficoll-Paque density gradient centrifugation was used to isolate PBMCs from under 11 ml of fresh peripheral blood. Trizol reagent was used to extract total RNA, and RNA quality was then checked on an Agilent 2100 Bioanalyzer. The sample was blood. The origin of this receptor is a woman aged 25-40 years with Graves' hyperthyroidism.

The DNA sequence reads TGTGCCAGCAGTTTATGGAGGACACACGCGGGGGAAGAGACCCAGTACTTC. This translates into CASSLWRTHAGEETQYF. This chain is built from TRBV28 and TRBJ2-5, and TRBD2 aligns with 7 junction nucleotides. Inclusive of the bounding cysteine and phenylalanine, the CDR3 is 17 residues long. Only the CDR3 portion is preserved as DNA: 51 bases, with reading frame beginning at the first base. The germline V gene specifies MDHEN as CDR1 and SYDVKM as CDR2. Germline trimming: 0 bases from V, 3 bases from J; junction bases outside gene matches: 10.